A single sample gave rise to the 23 T cell receptor beta chains below, sequenced in a study of metastatic and nonmetastatic thyroid tumors. All patients reached thyroid surgery having received no treatment beforehand. TCRdb re-analyzed the PCR reads using MiXCR. The table records about 21,000 clones, more than 30% of them present only once. Sequencing was performed on tumor tissue. These receptor sequences come from a female donor with papillary thyroid cancer or a benign thyroid nodule (not recorded which). Some clones in this sample may be carry-over from other donors' samples.

The chain links TRBV20-1 to TRBJ1-4, with 9 bases aligning to TRBD1. This CDR3 comprises 13 residues. The J segment lost 5 bases and the V segment lost 7 bases, leaving 5 bases of the junction unmatched. In germline, CDR1 is DFQATT, CDR2 SNEGSKA (reference sequence). The CDR3 region is CSGQGGLNEKLFF. CDR3 bases: TGCAGTGGACAGGGGGGGCTCAATGAAAAACTGTTTTTT.

The V and J genes are TRBV18 and TRBJ1-1, with D perhaps TRBD1 (6 bases). Germline V lookup: CDR1 KGHSH, CDR2 LQKENI. Trimming removed 3 bases at V and 5 bases at J, with 10 bases between. CDR3 length: 13 amino acids. The CDR3 region is CASSPGQMTEAFF. The CDR3 DNA reads as TGTGCCAGCTCACCCGGACAGATGACTGAAGCTTTCTTT.

Of note for this clone: One base away lies a much larger clone, so this may be a sequencing read error. This chain connects TRBV4-1 to TRBJ2-7; tentatively, D is TRBD2 (6 bases). There are 16 residues in the CDR3. CDR1 and CDR2 from the germline V gene are MGHRA and YSYEKL. The CDR3 nucleotides are TGCGCCAGCAGCCAAGATCGGGACTTCTCTTCCTACGGGCAGTACTTC. Encoded protein: CASSQDRDFSSYGQYF.

Notes on this clone: This clone may be a read error of a much larger clone one base away. The chain joins TRBV28 to TRBJ2-1, with D tentatively TRBD1 or TRBD2 (6 bases each). The CDR3 length is 16 residues. Germline CDR1 is MDHEN and CDR2 is SYDVKM. Trimming stripped 7 bases from V and 4 bases from J, with 20 bases between. The CDR3 reads CASTPGGWAPYNEQFF. The DNA of the CDR3 is TGTGCCAGCACTCCCGGGGGCTGGGCGCCGTACAATGAGCAGTTCTTC.

This clone has only a few counts. The J gene is TRBJ2-2, the V gene TRBV6-2 or TRBV6-3; 9 bases fit TRBD1. This CDR3 contains 13 residues. Germline V gene lookup returns CDR1 MNHEY and CDR2 SVGEGT. Losses at the gene ends were 6 bases for V and 5 bases for J; bases not matched to a gene: 1. The CDR3, as DNA: TGTGCCAGCAGGGGGACAGGGACCGGGGAGCTGTTTTTT. It yields the protein CASRGTGTGELFF.

This chain links TRBV4-1 with TRBJ2-1; TRBD2 matches 11 bases. Trimming took 0 bases from V and 7 from J; bases not matched to a gene: 14. This CDR3 region has 19 residues. CDR1 is MGHRA and CDR2 is YSYEKL in the germline V gene. CDR3 coding DNA: TGCGCCAGCAGCCAAGAGGGAACTAGCGGGAGTAGTATAGGGAATGAGCAGTTCTTC. This translates into CASSQEGTSGSSIGNEQFF.

This clone has a handful of counts. The chain carries TRBV28 and TRBJ2-7, with a weak D call TRBD1 (6 bases). This CDR3 has 12 amino acids. Per germline, CDR1 MDHEN and CDR2 SYDVKM. The CDR3 here is CAFQGNPYEQYF. DNA of the CDR3: TGTGCGTTTCAGGGGAACCCCTACGAGCAGTACTTC.

There are a few counts of this clone. The sample holds other DNA sequences that translate to the same CDR3. The J gene is TRBJ2-5, the V gene TRBV30, with D possibly TRBD1 on 6 matching bases. The CDR3 spans 13 residues. Germline lookup yields CDR1 GTSNPN and CDR2 SVGIG (reference sequence). V gave up 4 bases and J gave up 5 bases, with 14 bases separating them. In DNA form, the CDR3 reads TGTGCCTGGAAGGCAGGGGCTGTGGAGACCCAGTACTTC. Protein sequence: CAWKAGAVETQYF. The full variable domain, completed using reference TRBV30 and TRBJ2-5, is SQTIHQWPATLVQPVGSPLSLECTVEGTSNPNLYWYRQAAGRGLQLLFYSVGIGQISSEVPQNLSASRPQDRQFILSSKKLLLSDSGFYLCAWKAGAVETQYFGPGTRLLVL.

This clone has just a few counts. A much larger clone lies a single base off, so this may be a read error. In nucleotides, the CDR3 is TGTGCCAGCAGTGAGGCGCTAAGCAATCAGCCCCAGCATTTT. The encoded protein is CASSEALSNQPQHF. This chain connects TRBV2 to TRBJ1-5; D uncertain. This CDR3 region has 14 residues. V lost 3 bases and J 1 base, leaving 7 bases between the germline ends. Germline loops: CDR1 SNHLY, CDR2 FYNNEI. The complete variable domain, with remaining parts taken from reference TRBV2 and TRBJ1-5, reads EPEVTQTPSHQVTQMGQEVILRCVPISNHLYFYWYRQILGQKVEFLVSFYNNEISEKSEIFDDQFSVERPDGSNFTLKIRSTKLEDSAMYFCASSEALSNQPQHFGDGTRLSIL.

This clone has more than one count but fewer than ten. This rearrangement joins TRBV28 to TRBJ2-1; D remains ambiguous. Between the trimmed V and J ends, which lost 8 bases and 0 bases, there was a span of 8 bases. Germline loops: CDR1 MDHEN, CDR2 SYDVKM. This CDR3 contains 13 residues. The CDR3 loop reads CASQESSYNEQFF. CDR3 nucleotide sequence: TGTGCCAGCCAAGAGAGCTCCTACAATGAGCAGTTCTTC.

The rearrangement uses TRBV20-1 and TRBJ1-2; 8 nucleotides agree with TRBD1. Unmatched junction bases numbered 11, after V lost 1 base and J lost 4 bases. CDR1 and CDR2 from the germline V gene are DFQATT and SNEGSKA (reference sequence). The CDR3 runs to 16 residues. The CDR3 spells CSARGLRTGSPYGYTF. The CDR3 nucleotides are TGCAGTGCTAGAGGACTTAGGACAGGGTCCCCCTATGGCTACACCTTC.

This chain uses TRBV11-1 with TRBJ2-1; no reliable D call. Germline values: CDR1 SGHAT, CDR2 FQDESV (reference sequence). This CDR3 contains 16 residues. Trimming pared 2 bases from V and 3 bases from J, leaving 14 bases between. In nucleotides, the CDR3 is TGTGCCAGCAGCTTATCCCTCGGAGATTTCTACAATGAGCAGTTCTTC. Protein sequence: CASSLSLGDFYNEQFF.

This clone has just a few counts. This chain connects TRBV12-3 or TRBV12-4 to TRBJ2-1, with TRBD2 as a possible D gene (7 bases). Trimming took off 7 bases at V and 2 bases at J, with 15 bases between the two ends. The CDR3 totals 15 residues. In DNA form, the CDR3 reads TGTGCCAGCAACCCGGGGAGGGGGGCCTACAATGAGCAGTTCTTC. Protein sequence: CASNPGRGAYNEQFF.

The genes are TRBV4-1 and TRBJ2-7; 8 bases align to TRBD1. CDR1 is MGHRA and CDR2 is YSYEKL in the germline V gene. The V and J ends lost 4 bases and 9 bases, in that order; junction bases with no gene match: 11. The CDR3 has 14 residues. The CDR3 nucleotides are TGCGCCAGCAGCCTATCAACCGGGACAGGTACGCAGTACTTC. This gives the protein CASSLSTGTGTQYF.

The chain employs TRBV20-1 and TRBJ2-1, with 14 bases matching TRBD2. This CDR3 comprises 15 residues. In germline, CDR1 is DFQATT, CDR2 SNEGSKA (reference sequence). V trimming: 5 bases; J trimming: 3 bases; junction bases outside the gene matches: 3. Here the CDR3 DNA reads TGCAGTGCTTGGGGGACTAGCGGGAGCTACAATGAGCAGTTCTTC. Its protein product is CSAWGTSGSYNEQFF.

This chain joins TRBV5-1 and TRBJ2-3; TRBD2 agrees at 8 bases. The CDR3 contains 15 residues. V lost 1 base, J lost 5 bases, and 6 bases stayed unmatched. CDR1 and CDR2 (germline): SGHRS, YFSETQ. CDR3 sequence reads: CASSLFAGGGDTQYF. DNA of the CDR3: TGCGCCAGCAGCTTGTTTGCGGGGGGAGGAGATACGCAGTATTTT.

V and J are TRBV5-1 and TRBJ2-2; D perhaps matches TRBD1 (5 bases). CDR1 and CDR2 from the germline V gene are SGHRS and YFSETQ. V was trimmed by 0 bases and J by 4 bases, leaving 10 bases between them. The CDR3 contains 15 residues. CDR3 sequence (DNA): TGCGCCAGCAGCTTGGATGCAGGGCCCACCGGGGAGCTGTTTTTT. It specifies CASSLDAGPTGELFF.

This clone came up a few times. This chain joins TRBV6-1 and TRBJ2-7; possible D gene TRBD2, 5 bases. V was trimmed by 6 bases and J by 5 bases, leaving 11 bases between them. The germline CDR1 and CDR2 sequences are MNHNS and SASEGT. The CDR3 has 12 residues. In DNA, the CDR3 is TGTGCCAGCAGGCCCCGGGGAGACGAGCAGTACTTC. Translated, it gives CASRPRGDEQYF.

This clone showed up just a few times. The CDR3, as DNA: TGTGCCAGCAGGATGACAGGGTGGGGAACTGAAGCTTTCTTT. Translated: CASRMTGWGTEAFF. This chain joins TRBV2 and TRBJ1-1; 7 nucleotides match TRBD1. The V gene's germline CDR1 is SNHLY and CDR2 FYNNEI. The CDR3 has 14 residues. V lost 6 bases to trimming and J lost 5 bases; unmatched junction nucleotides: 9.

Only a few counts were recorded for this clone. V and J are TRBV28 and TRBJ2-7; D gene uncertain. The ends were cut back, 2 bases at V and 3 bases at J, with 5 bases in the middle. This CDR3 is 12 amino acids long. Germline CDR1 is MDHEN and CDR2 is SYDVKM. CDR3 sequence reads: CASSLKVYEQYF. DNA for the CDR3: TGTGCCAGCAGTTTAAAGGTCTACGAGCAGTACTTC.

The V gene is TRBV4-1, the J gene TRBJ1-2; D unclear. Trimming removed 1 base from V and 3 bases from J, with 15 bases in between. The CDR3 runs to 16 residues. Germline V gene lookup returns CDR1 MGHRA and CDR2 YSYEKL. Here the CDR3 reads CASSQVGREVYYGYTF. The CDR3 nucleotides read TGCGCCAGCAGCCAAGTTGGTAGGGAGGTTTACTATGGCTACACCTTC.

This clone was detected once. Given the absence of the conserved phenylalanine or tryptophan at the CDR3 end, a read error is likely. The chain employs TRBV11-1 and TRBJ1-3; 9 positions agree with TRBD1. Per germline, CDR1 SGHAT and CDR2 FQDESV (reference sequence). J was trimmed by 0 bases and V by 5 bases; bases with no gene match: 5. The CDR3 covers 16 residues. CDR3 sequence (DNA): TGTGCCAGCAGCCCGCGGACAGGGGACTCTGGAAACACCATATATCTT. This translates into CASSPRTGDSGNTIYL.

This CDR3 reads CASTLPAGVAYEQYF. The CDR3 region has the DNA TGTGCCAGCACCCTCCCGGCAGGGGTGGCCTACGAGCAGTACTTC. The chain combines TRBV6-7 with TRBJ2-7; D is possibly TRBD1 (6 bases). TRBV6-7 is an open reading frame whose function is uncertain. The CDR3 runs 15 residues. V was pared by 7 bases and J by 2 bases, with 18 bases between.